This T cell receptor (beta chain) was identified during a study of regulatory dendritic cells for organ transplantation. The study's findings and limits: Regulatory dendritic cells appeared to expand memory CD8+ clones less than mature ones. Naive CD4+ and CD8+ repertoires were highly diverse; memory CD8+ was most oligoclonal.

The assay was immunoSEQ multiplex PCR, and TCRdb's table has in-frame clones only and misses some. Counted here are almost 30,000 clones, over 60% occurring once; the ten biggest clones make up 2% to 2.5%. The junction had 5 bases not matched to a gene; V was cut back by 5 bases and J by 2 bases. CDR3 length: 14 amino acids. Germline V gene sequence: CDR1 GTSNPN, CDR2 SVGIG (reference sequence). As to this clone: Antigen specificity is unknown.

Naive CD45RA+ and memory CD45RO+ CD4+ or CD8+ T cells were FACS-sorted. The sequencing sample was made of memory CD4+ T cells from blood. As to subset: CD45RO+ memory T cells. The chain combines TRBV30 with TRBJ2-1, with TRBD2 matching over 8 bases. This receptor was obtained from a human donor in good health. Written as DNA, the CDR3 is TGTGCCTGGGCAGGCGGGGGGCCCTACAATGAGCAGTTCTTC. Protein: CAWAGGGPYNEQFF.